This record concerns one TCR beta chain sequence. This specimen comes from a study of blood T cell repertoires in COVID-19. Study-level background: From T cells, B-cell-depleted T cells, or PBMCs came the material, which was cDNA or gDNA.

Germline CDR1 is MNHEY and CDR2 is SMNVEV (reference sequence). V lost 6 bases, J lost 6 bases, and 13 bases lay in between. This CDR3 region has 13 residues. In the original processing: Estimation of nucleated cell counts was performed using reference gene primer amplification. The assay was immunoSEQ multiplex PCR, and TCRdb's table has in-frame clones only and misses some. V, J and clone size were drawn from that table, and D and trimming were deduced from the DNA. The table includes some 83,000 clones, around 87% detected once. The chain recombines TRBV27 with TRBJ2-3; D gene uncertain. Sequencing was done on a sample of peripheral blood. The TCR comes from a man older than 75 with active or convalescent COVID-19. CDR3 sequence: CASSHGEKDTQYF. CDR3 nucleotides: TGTGCCAGCAGCCACGGAGAAAAGGATACGCAGTATTTT.